The rows below give T cell receptor beta chains drawn from one sample of a study of T cells and Merkel cell carcinoma outcomes. The repertoire was sequenced with immunoSEQ multiplex PCR; TCRdb's copy has only in-frame clones and lacks some. The table records 350 to 500 clones, 91% of them present only once. The sequencing input was tumor tissue from Merkel cell carcinoma. The origin of the receptors is a human donor with Merkel cell carcinoma. CDR3s include the opening cysteine and the closing phenylalanine or tryptophan. The D gene is left open where the match is weak. Clone sizes are given selectively: once, few, many, or a class where the clone is expanded.

j_gene: TRBJ1-5
v_gene: TRBV4-2
d_gene: .
abundance: .
CDR3aa: CASSRTLGGNQPQHF
CDR3nt: TGTGCCAGCAGCCGCACCCTAGGGGGCAATCAGCCCCAGCATTTT

j_gene: TRBJ2-7
v_gene: TRBV4-1
d_gene: .
abundance: .
CDR3aa: CASSQEGGDEQYF
CDR3nt: TGCGCCAGCAGCCAAGAGGGGGGAGACGAGCAGTACTTC

j_gene: TRBJ1-2
v_gene: TRBV6-5
d_gene: .
abundance: .
CDR3aa: CASSYKGSNYGYTF
CDR3nt: TGTGCCAGCAGTTACAAAGGGTCCAACTATGGCTACACCTTC

j_gene: TRBJ2-2
v_gene: TRBV11-2
d_gene: .
abundance: .
CDR3aa: CASSLVGSFVNTGELFF
CDR3nt: TGTGCCAGCAGCTTGGTCGGCTCGTTCGTGAACACCGGGGAGCTGTTTTTT

j_gene: TRBJ1-1
v_gene: TRBV18
d_gene: TRBD1
abundance: .
CDR3aa: CASSPYTDREEAFF
CDR3nt: TGTGCCAGCTCACCCTATACGGACAGGGAAGAAGCTTTCTTT

j_gene: TRBJ2-6
v_gene: TRBV28
d_gene: .
abundance: .
CDR3aa: CASSLSGAGANVLTF
CDR3nt: TGTGCCAGCAGTTTGTCGGGGGCTGGGGCCAACGTCCTGACTTTC

j_gene: TRBJ1-5
v_gene: TRBV7-2
d_gene: .
abundance: .
CDR3aa: CASSLASRNQPQHF
CDR3nt: TGTGCCAGCAGCTTAGCCAGCCGAAATCAGCCCCAGCATTTT

j_gene: TRBJ1-1
v_gene: TRBV5-1
d_gene: .
abundance: .
CDR3aa: CASSLAAVNTEAFF
CDR3nt: TGCGCCAGCAGCTTGGCCGCAGTGAACACTGAAGCTTTCTTT

j_gene: TRBJ1-5
v_gene: TRBV27
d_gene: .
abundance: .
CDR3aa: CASSIRTGNQPQHF
CDR3nt: TGTGCCAGCAGTATACGAACGGGCAATCAGCCCCAGCATTTT

j_gene: TRBJ2-7
v_gene: TRBV19
d_gene: .
abundance: .
CDR3aa: CASSIGSEQYF
CDR3nt: TGTGCCAGTAGTATTGGTAGCGAGCAGTACTTC

j_gene: TRBJ1-6
v_gene: TRBV11-2
d_gene: .
abundance: .
CDR3aa: CASSYMENSPLHF
CDR3nt: TGTGCCAGCAGCTATATGGAGAATTCACCCCTCCACTTT

j_gene: TRBJ1-1
v_gene: TRBV6-5
d_gene: .
abundance: .
CDR3aa: CASSYLRQVNTEAFF
CDR3nt: TGTGCCAGCAGTTACTTGCGACAAGTGAACACTGAAGCTTTCTTT

j_gene: TRBJ2-3
v_gene: TRBV9
d_gene: .
abundance: .
CDR3aa: CASSVVGDTQYF
CDR3nt: TGTGCCAGCAGCGTAGTTGGAGATACGCAGTATTTT

j_gene: TRBJ2-1
v_gene: TRBV28
d_gene: TRBD1
abundance: .
CDR3aa: CASSLSPGQGYNEQFF
CDR3nt: TGTGCCAGCAGTTTATCGCCGGGACAGGGGTACAATGAGCAGTTCTTC

j_gene: TRBJ1-2
v_gene: TRBV2
d_gene: TRBD1
abundance: .
CDR3aa: CASGTGGNYGYTF
CDR3nt: TGTGCCAGCGGGACAGGGGGTAACTATGGCTACACCTTC

j_gene: TRBJ1-2
v_gene: TRBV7-9
d_gene: TRBD1
abundance: .
CDR3aa: CASSFAGTGDGYTF
CDR3nt: TGTGCCAGCAGCTTCGCCGGAACAGGGGATGGCTACACCTTC

j_gene: TRBJ1-6
v_gene: TRBV7-8
d_gene: .
abundance: .
CDR3aa: CASSQDTSYNSPLHF
CDR3nt: TGTGCCAGCAGCCAGGACACCTCCTATAATTCACCCCTCCACTTT

j_gene: TRBJ2-3
v_gene: TRBV4-1
d_gene: .
abundance: .
CDR3aa: CASSQVLETDTQYF
CDR3nt: TGCGCCAGCAGCCAAGTTCTGGAAACAGATACGCAGTATTTT

j_gene: TRBJ2-5
v_gene: TRBV10-1
d_gene: TRBD1
abundance: .
CDR3aa: CASRDRVWETQYF
CDR3nt: TGCGCCAGCAGGGACAGGGTTTGGGAGACCCAATACTTC

j_gene: TRBJ1-5
v_gene: TRBV19
d_gene: TRBD1
abundance: .
CDR3aa: CASGLWGQGDNQPQHF
CDR3nt: TGTGCCAGTGGCTTGTGGGGCCAGGGGGACAATCAGCCCCAGCATTTT

j_gene: TRBJ2-7
v_gene: TRBV5-4
d_gene: .
abundance: .
CDR3aa: CASSLPETYEQYF
CDR3nt: TGTGCCAGCAGCTTGCCAGAAACCTACGAGCAGTACTTC

j_gene: TRBJ1-5
v_gene: TRBV28
d_gene: .
abundance: once
CDR3aa: CASSPRDLFQPQHF
CDR3nt: TGTGCCAGCAGTCCGAGGGACCTCTTTCAGCCCCAGCATTTT

j_gene: TRBJ1-6
v_gene: TRBV2
d_gene: .
abundance: .
CDR3aa: CASIGRADSPLHF
CDR3nt: TGTGCCAGCATTGGTAGGGCGGATTCACCCCTCCACTTT

j_gene: TRBJ2-1
v_gene: TRBV27
d_gene: TRBD1
abundance: .
CDR3aa: CASSPYRDRGLGEQFF
CDR3nt: TGTGCCAGCAGTCCGTACCGGGACAGGGGGCTTGGTGAGCAGTTCTTC

j_gene: TRBJ2-7
v_gene: TRBV11-2
d_gene: .
abundance: few
CDR3aa: CASRPSPGPRGQYF
CDR3nt: TGTGCCAGCCGGCCCTCGCCAGGCCCGAGGGGGCAGTACTTC

j_gene: TRBJ2-7
v_gene: TRBV5-6
d_gene: .
abundance: .
CDR3aa: CASSLRGRGIYEQYF
CDR3nt: TGTGCCAGCAGTCTAAGGGGGCGGGGGATCTACGAGCAGTACTTC

j_gene: TRBJ1-1
v_gene: TRBV5-3
d_gene: .
abundance: .
CDR3aa: CARSLNRVIIEAFF
CDR3nt: TGTGCCAGAAGCTTAAACAGGGTGATAATTGAAGCTTTCTTT

j_gene: TRBJ1-1
v_gene: TRBV14
d_gene: .
abundance: .
CDR3aa: CASSQLAALMNTEAFF
CDR3nt: TGTGCCAGCAGCCAACTCGCGGCACTCATGAACACTGAAGCTTTCTTT

j_gene: TRBJ2-7
v_gene: TRBV4-3
d_gene: .
abundance: .
CDR3aa: CASSQDRGTVYEQYF
CDR3nt: TGCGCCAGCAGCCAAGATCGCGGGACAGTCTACGAGCAGTACTTC

j_gene: TRBJ2-6
v_gene: TRBV1
d_gene: .
abundance: .
CDR3aa: CTSSQSRANVLTF
CDR3nt: TGCACCAGCAGTCAAAGTCGGGCCAACGTCCTGACTTTC

j_gene: TRBJ2-6
v_gene: TRBV30
d_gene: .
abundance: .
CDR3aa: CAWSRASEGANVLTF
CDR3nt: TGTGCCTGGAGCCGGGCCTCTGAAGGGGCCAACGTCCTGACTTTC

j_gene: TRBJ1-1
v_gene: TRBV20-1
d_gene: .
abundance: .
CDR3aa: CSAPRSLEAFF
CDR3nt: TGCAGTGCTCCCAGGTCCCTTGAAGCTTTCTTT

j_gene: TRBJ1-2
v_gene: TRBV6-5
d_gene: .
abundance: .
CDR3aa: CASSYSGPYGYTF
CDR3nt: TGTGCCAGCAGTTATTCGGGACCCTATGGCTACACCTTC

j_gene: TRBJ2-3
v_gene: TRBV9
d_gene: .
abundance: .
CDR3aa: CASSVVGDTQYF
CDR3nt: TGTGCCAGCAGCGTAGTAGGAGATACGCAGTATTTT

j_gene: TRBJ2-2
v_gene: TRBV9
d_gene: .
abundance: .
CDR3aa: CASSVGHRDTGELFF
CDR3nt: TGTGCCAGCAGCGTAGGGCACAGGGACACCGGGGAGCTGTTTTTT

j_gene: TRBJ2-3
v_gene: TRBV5-5
d_gene: .
abundance: .
CDR3aa: CASSVRGLGTDTQYF
CDR3nt: TGTGCCAGCAGCGTTAGGGGTCTTGGCACAGATACGCAGTATTTT

j_gene: TRBJ1-2
v_gene: TRBV6-1
d_gene: .
abundance: .
CDR3aa: CASSPQGGRVGYTF
CDR3nt: TGTGCCAGCAGTCCTCAGGGAGGGAGGGTCGGCTACACCTTC

j_gene: TRBJ1-5
v_gene: TRBV9
d_gene: .
abundance: .
CDR3aa: CASSVGGTGNQPQHF
CDR3nt: TGTGCCAGCAGCGTTGGCGGAACGGGCAATCAGCCCCAGCATTTT

j_gene: TRBJ2-5
v_gene: TRBV6-5
d_gene: TRBD2
abundance: .
CDR3aa: CASSTGTSGAETQYF
CDR3nt: TGTGCCAGCAGTACCGGGACTAGCGGGGCAGAGACCCAGTACTTC

j_gene: TRBJ1-4
v_gene: TRBV6-1
d_gene: .
abundance: .
CDR3aa: CASKAGPNEKLFF
CDR3nt: TGTGCCAGCAAGGCAGGGCCTAATGAAAAACTGTTTTTT

j_gene: TRBJ2-7
v_gene: TRBV21-1
d_gene: .
abundance: .
CDR3aa: CASSNYRGHGRDEQYF
CDR3nt: TGTGCCAGCAGCAACTATCGGGGACACGGAAGGGACGAGCAGTACTTC

j_gene: TRBJ1-4
v_gene: TRBV4-1
d_gene: .
abundance: few
CDR3aa: CASSQAGANEKLFF
CDR3nt: TGCGCCAGCAGCCAAGCAGGGGCGAATGAAAAACTGTTTTTT

j_gene: TRBJ2-1
v_gene: TRBV12-5
d_gene: .
abundance: .
CDR3aa: CASVISVYNEQFF
CDR3nt: TGTGCTAGTGTCATTAGCGTTTACAATGAGCAGTTCTTC

j_gene: TRBJ1-5
v_gene: TRBV6-5
d_gene: .
abundance: .
CDR3aa: CASSTSSTGRQPQHF
CDR3nt: TGTGCCAGCAGCACATCCTCCACGGGTCGACAGCCCCAGCATTTT

j_gene: TRBJ2-5
v_gene: TRBV4-1
d_gene: TRBD2
abundance: .
CDR3aa: CASSQDLRRGGHIETQYF
CDR3nt: TGCGCCAGCAGCCAAGATCTTCGCCGGGGGGGTCATATAGAGACCCAGTACTTC

j_gene: TRBJ1-2
v_gene: TRBV11-3
d_gene: .
abundance: .
CDR3aa: CASSWGEEGPSYGYTF
CDR3nt: TGTGCCAGCAGCTGGGGGGAGGAGGGTCCTAGCTATGGCTACACCTTC

j_gene: TRBJ2-2
v_gene: TRBV7-6
d_gene: .
abundance: .
CDR3aa: CASSLNVGGELFF
CDR3nt: TGTGCCAGCAGCTTGAACGTCGGGGGGGAGCTGTTTTTT

j_gene: TRBJ1-6
v_gene: TRBV5-1
d_gene: .
abundance: .
CDR3aa: CASSLDPSSPLHF
CDR3nt: TGCGCCAGCAGCTTGGACCCCAGTTCACCCCTCCACTTT

j_gene: TRBJ1-1
v_gene: TRBV7-9
d_gene: TRBD1
abundance: .
CDR3aa: CASSYKLGQGLSLNTEVFF
CDR3nt: TGTGCCAGCAGCTATAAACTAGGACAGGGTTTGAGTCTGAACACTGAAGTTTTCTTT

j_gene: TRBJ2-3
v_gene: TRBV7-2
d_gene: TRBD2
abundance: .
CDR3aa: CASSLAPAGGTDTQYF
CDR3nt: TGTGCCAGCAGCTTAGCTCCCGCGGGGGGGACCGATACGCAGTATTTT

j_gene: TRBJ2-1
v_gene: TRBV5-1
d_gene: .
abundance: once
CDR3aa: CASSLVTPARSKNEQFF
CDR3nt: TGCGCCAGCAGCTTGGTGACCCCTGCGAGGTCGAAGAATGAGCAGTTCTTC

j_gene: TRBJ1-2
v_gene: TRBV7-8
d_gene: .
abundance: .
CDR3aa: CASSLAEGSYGYTF
CDR3nt: TGTGCCAGCAGCTTAGCGGAGGGATCCTATGGCTACACCTTC

j_gene: TRBJ2-1
v_gene: TRBV6-7
d_gene: TRBD2
abundance: .
CDR3aa: CASSYSNSGGWVGQFF
CDR3nt: TGTGCCAGCAGTTACTCTAATAGCGGGGGCTGGGTGGGGCAGTTCTTC

j_gene: TRBJ2-3
v_gene: TRBV27
d_gene: TRBD1
abundance: few
CDR3aa: CASRRTGGFTDTQYF
CDR3nt: TGTGCCAGCAGAAGGACAGGGGGTTTCACAGATACGCAGTATTTT

j_gene: TRBJ1-3
v_gene: TRBV14
d_gene: .
abundance: few
CDR3aa: CASSRGTTFSASGNTIYF
CDR3nt: TGTGCCAGCAGCCGAGGGACGACATTCAGTGCCTCTGGAAACACCATATATTTT

j_gene: TRBJ1-5
v_gene: TRBV2
d_gene: TRBD1
abundance: .
CDR3aa: CASSVGTGQSPRPQHF
CDR3nt: TGTGCCAGCAGTGTGGGGACAGGGCAAAGTCCCAGGCCCCAGCATTTT

j_gene: TRBJ2-5
v_gene: TRBV7-2
d_gene: .
abundance: .
CDR3aa: CASSLMDLGTQYF
CDR3nt: TGTGCCAGCAGCTTAATGGACCTAGGGACCCAGTACTTC

j_gene: TRBJ1-6
v_gene: TRBV21-1
d_gene: .
abundance: .
CDR3aa: CATRTRGFYNSPLHF
CDR3nt: TGTGCCACCCGGACCCGGGGATTCTATAATTCACCCCTCCACTTT

j_gene: TRBJ2-7
v_gene: TRBV6-6
d_gene: .
abundance: .
CDR3aa: CASSFSYEQYF
CDR3nt: TGTGCCAGCAGCTTTTCCTACGAGCAGTACTTC